This entry features one TCR beta chain sequence. This entry belongs to a study of cytomegalovirus exposure and HLA in healthy donors. Amplification used 60 Vbeta primers and 13 Jbeta primers. The repertoire was sequenced with immunoSEQ multiplex PCR; TCRdb's copy has only in-frame clones and lacks some. The data contain approximately 170,000 clones, roughly 80% of them seen just once; the ten biggest clones take up under 1.5%. Germline CDR1 reads SNHLY; CDR2 reads FYNNEI. The CDR3 covers 18 residues. Trimming at V came to 3 bases and at J to 3 bases, leaving 8 bases not matched to a gene. This TCR came from a man aged 45 to 65 in good health and CMV-seropositive. The chain uses TRBV2 and TRBJ2-5, with 15 bases aligning to TRBD2. Sequencing was done on a sample of PBMCs. DNA of the CDR3: TGTGCCAGCAGTGACCCTGGACTAGCGGGGGGGCCCAAAGAGACCCAGTACTTC. This translates into CASSDPGLAGGPKETQYF.